Listed here are 21 T cell receptor beta chains from one sample, sequenced in a study of T cells in Graves' hyperthyroidism and ophthalmopathy. RNA transcripts yielded amplified TCR beta CDR3 regions. First-round RT-PCR targeting the TCR CDR3 was performed with the HTBI primer set. Via MiXCR, TCRdb re-called the multiplex PCR reads, giving one row per CDR3 protein. The profile shows 250,000 to 300,000 distinct CDR3 sequences, about an eighth of them singletons. Specimen: blood. The receptors stem from a woman in her 30s with Graves' hyperthyroidism that later progressed to Graves' ophthalmopathy.

This clonotype was seen repeatedly, ten times or more. This chain links TRBV20-1 with TRBJ2-7; 7 bases agree with TRBD1. V gave up 1 base and J gave up 1 base; unmatched junction bases: 4. The CDR3 has 14 residues. Germline V CDR1 and CDR2: DFQATT, SNEGSKA (reference sequence). The CDR3 nucleotides are TGCAGTGCTAGAGTAGGCAGGGGGTCCTACGAGCAGTACTTC. Translated: CSARVGRGSYEQYF.

The chain uses TRBV4-1 and TRBJ2-1; D might be TRBD2 (5 bases). This CDR3 contains 16 residues. V gave up 4 bases and J gave up 0 bases, with 13 bases separating them. Germline values: CDR1 MGHRA, CDR2 YSYEKL. The CDR3 spells CASSRSLGSSYNEQFF. In nucleotides, the CDR3 is TGCGCCAGCAGCCGATCACTAGGGAGCTCCTACAATGAGCAGTTCTTC.

The rearrangement joins TRBV6-2 or TRBV6-3 to TRBJ2-1; D is uncertain. V was shortened by 2 bases and J by 0 bases, with 8 bases between the two germline ends. Germline values: CDR1 MNHEY, CDR2 SVGEGT. The CDR3 runs 15 residues. CDR3 in amino acids: CASSYILSSYNEQFF. For the CDR3, the DNA is TGTGCCAGCAGTTACATCCTAAGCTCCTACAATGAGCAGTTCTTC.

This clonotype was seen repeatedly, ten times or more. CDR3 sequence reads: CASSLFLGLSTYEQYF. The DNA for the CDR3 is TGTGCCAGCAGCTTATTTTTGGGACTTAGCACCTACGAGCAGTACTTC. The chain joins TRBV11-2 to TRBJ2-7; perhaps TRBD2 as D (6 bases). Trimming removed 2 bases from V and 2 bases from J, with 16 bases in between. Germline V lookup: CDR1 SGHAT, CDR2 FQNNGV. This CDR3 comprises 16 residues.

Ten or more counts support this clonotype. The gene calls are TRBV6-2 or TRBV6-3 and TRBJ2-1, with D maybe TRBD2 (6 bases). V lost 5 bases, J lost 5 bases, and 16 bases lay in between. Germline CDR1 is MNHEY and CDR2 is SVGEGT. The CDR3 runs 15 residues. Here the CDR3 reads CASSAPGAGNNEQFF. The CDR3 DNA follows: TGTGCCAGCAGTGCCCCCGGGGCGGGAAACAATGAGCAGTTCTTC.

This clonotype has ten or more counts. V and J are TRBV5-1 and TRBJ2-7; 14 nucleotides match TRBD2. Per the germline V gene, CDR1 is SGHRS and CDR2 is YFSETQ. V was pared by 5 bases and J by 7 bases, with 5 bases of the junction left unmatched. This CDR3 has 14 amino acids. CDR3 in DNA: TGCGCCAGCAGTTCCGGGACTAGCGGGGGAGAGCAGTACTTC. The encoded protein is CASSSGTSGGEQYF.

This clonotype occurred a few times. V and J are TRBV6-2 or TRBV6-3 and TRBJ2-1; D unresolved. In germline, CDR1 is MNHEY, CDR2 SVGEGT. There are 16 residues in the CDR3. V was shortened by 2 bases and J by 3 bases, with 14 bases between the two germline ends. CDR3 coding DNA: TGTGCCAGCAGTTACGAGCTTACATGGGTCTACAATGAGCAGTTCTTC. It yields the protein CASSYELTWVYNEQFF.

Comments on this clonotype: A read error may be the cause here, since a much bigger clone is one base away. The rearrangement links TRBV25-1 to TRBJ2-3; TRBD2 is a possible D gene (7 bases). CDR1 is MGHDK, CDR2 SYGVNS, per germline. Trimming took 7 bases from V and 3 from J, leaving 20 bases between them. This CDR3 comprises 16 residues. CDR3 residues: CASNLTGRERTDTQYF. The CDR3 DNA reads TGTGCCAGCAACCTAACAGGGCGGGAGAGGACAGATACGCAGTATTTT.

In its sample, this clonotype was seen once. The V call is TRBV2, the J call TRBJ2-7; perhaps D is TRBD1 or TRBD2 (6 bases each). The ends were cut back, 10 bases at V and 3 bases at J, with 16 bases in the middle. The CDR3 covers 13 residues. In germline, CDR1 is SNHLY, CDR2 FYNNEI. The CDR3 DNA sequence: TGTGCCACCAGGACAGAGGGGGGCTACGAGCAGTACTTC. It yields the protein CATRTEGGYEQYF.

The table lists this clonotype with many counts. The CDR3 DNA reads as TGTGCCAGCAGGAGGAATAGCGGGAGCAGGGAGACCCAGTACTTC. Translated, it gives CASRRNSGSRETQYF. The chain uses TRBV28 and TRBJ2-5; 9 bases match TRBD2. The trim removed 6 bases at V and 5 bases at J, leaving 10 bases unmatched. The length of the CDR3 is 15 residues. CDR1 and CDR2 from the germline V gene are MDHEN and SYDVKM.

At least ten counts were recorded for this clonotype. The chain joins TRBV28 to TRBJ1-4; D not resolved. The CDR3 has 15 amino acids. V lost 6 bases and J 0 bases, leaving 11 bases between the germline ends. Germline CDR1 is MDHEN and CDR2 is SYDVKM. The CDR3 region is CASSSSGPTNEKLFF. The CDR3, as DNA: TGTGCCAGCAGCTCATCAGGTCCAACTAATGAAAAACTGTTTTTT. Supplemented by reference TRBV28 and TRBJ1-4, the full variable domain reads DVKVTQSSRYLVKRTGEKVFLECVQDMDHENMFWYRQDPGLGLRLIYFSYDVKMKEKGDIPEGYSVSREKKERFSLILESASTNQTSMYLCASSSSGPTNEKLFFGSGTQLSVL.

This clonotype was found many times. The rearrangement links TRBV18 to TRBJ2-2; D not certain. The length of the CDR3 is 17 residues. CDR1 and CDR2 from the germline V gene are KGHSH and LQKENI. V shed 6 bases and J shed 0 bases, with 17 bases lying between them. The CDR3 region is CASSRRTESANTGELFF. The CDR3 DNA reads as TGTGCCAGCTCGCGTAGGACGGAGAGCGCGAACACCGGGGAGCTGTTTTTT.

This clonotype was seen repeatedly, ten times or more. J is TRBJ2-7 and V is TRBV6-2 or TRBV6-3; 7 nucleotides align to TRBD1. The CDR3 covers 15 residues. Trimming took 6 bases from V and 2 from J; bases not matched to a gene: 10. Germline V CDR1 and CDR2: MNHEY, SVGEGT. The CDR3 spells CASREGSTGTYEQYF. CDR3 DNA sequence: TGTGCCAGCAGAGAGGGATCGACAGGGACCTACGAGCAGTACTTC.

This clonotype was picked up many times. V usage is TRBV30 and J usage is TRBJ2-1; D is undetermined. Trimming removed 0 bases from V and 8 bases from J, with 11 bases in between. Germline CDR1 is GTSNPN and CDR2 is SVGIG (reference sequence). This CDR3 spans 13 amino acids. The CDR3 sequence: CAWSVSVSHEQFF. The CDR3 DNA follows: TGTGCCTGGAGTGTCTCAGTTAGCCATGAGCAGTTCTTC. The complete variable domain, with remaining parts taken from reference TRBV30 and TRBJ2-1, reads SQTIHQWPATLVQPVGSPLSLECTVEGTSNPNLYWYRQAAGRGLQLLFYSVGIGQISSEVPQNLSASRPQDRQFILSSKKLLLSDSGFYLCAWSVSVSHEQFFGPGTRLTVL.

Turning to this clonotype: A much larger clone lies one base from this, so it may be a read error. The chain links TRBV5-1 to TRBJ2-2; TRBD1 agrees at 10 bases. Germline CDR1 reads SGHRS; CDR2 reads YFSETQ. The junction had 5 bases not matched to a gene; V was cut back by 3 bases and J by 6 bases. CDR3 length equals 15 residues. This CDR3 is CASSSGTGDPGELFF. CDR3 nucleotides: TGCGCCAGCAGCTCCGGGACAGGGGACCCCGGGGAGCTGTTTTTT.

This clonotype was recorded many times. The chain is built from TRBV28 and TRBJ2-5, with 14 bases fitting TRBD2. In germline, CDR1 is MDHEN, CDR2 SYDVKM. The length of the CDR3 is 16 residues. The ends lost 5 bases at V and 1 base at J; junction bases unmatched: 3. CDR3 coding DNA: TGTGCCAGCAGTCTCGGACTAGCGGGAGGCCAAGAGACCCAGTACTTC. Amino acids: CASSLGLAGGQETQYF.

This clonotype has a count of ten or more. J is TRBJ2-7 and V is TRBV4-3; possible D gene TRBD2, 6 bases. V was pared by 0 bases and J by 3 bases, with 12 bases between. This CDR3 contains 15 residues. Germline loops: CDR1 LGHNA, CDR2 YSLEER. This CDR3 is CASSQEGTSGYEQYF. CDR3 nucleotide sequence: TGCGCCAGCAGCCAAGAGGGGACTTCTGGCTACGAGCAGTACTTC.

This clonotype came up a few times. The chain has TRBV4-2 and TRBJ2-3; D uncertain. The V end lost 1 base, the J end lost 4 bases, and 12 bases lay between the germline ends. In germline, CDR1 is LGHNA, CDR2 YNFKEQ. The length of the CDR3 is 15 residues. CDR3 sequence reads: CASSQADPVSDTQYF. The CDR3 nucleotides are TGTGCCAGCAGCCAAGCGGACCCAGTATCAGATACGCAGTATTTT.

This clonotype was seen ten or more times. This chain links TRBV11-2 with TRBJ2-1; 11 positions agree with TRBD2. V gave up 2 bases and J gave up 4 bases; unmatched junction bases: 10. Germline V gene lookup returns CDR1 SGHAT and CDR2 FQNNGV. The CDR3 has 18 amino acids. CDR3 sequence (DNA): TGTGCCAGCAGCTTACGCCAACCCAGGACTAGCGGGTACAATGAGCAGTTCTTC. Its translation: CASSLRQPRTSGYNEQFF.

This clonotype was picked up many times. CDR3 in DNA: TGCAGTGCCACCCGGGGAGACTACGAGCAGTACTTC. This gives the protein CSATRGDYEQYF. This chain joins TRBV20-1 and TRBJ2-7; a possible D gene is TRBD2 (5 bases). The CDR3 extends over 12 amino acids. Trimming removed 6 bases at V and 3 bases at J, with 12 bases between. In germline, CDR1 is DFQATT, CDR2 SNEGSKA (reference sequence).

This clonotype has at least ten counts. This chain joins TRBV20-1 and TRBJ2-2; D ambiguous. This CDR3 is 13 amino acids long. The ends were cut back, 3 bases at V and 2 bases at J, with 7 bases in the middle. CDR1 DFQATT and CDR2 SNEGSKA come from the germline V gene (reference sequence). The CDR3 DNA is TGCAGTGCTAGTAGAACAAACACCGGGGAGCTGTTTTTT. Translated, it gives CSASRTNTGELFF.